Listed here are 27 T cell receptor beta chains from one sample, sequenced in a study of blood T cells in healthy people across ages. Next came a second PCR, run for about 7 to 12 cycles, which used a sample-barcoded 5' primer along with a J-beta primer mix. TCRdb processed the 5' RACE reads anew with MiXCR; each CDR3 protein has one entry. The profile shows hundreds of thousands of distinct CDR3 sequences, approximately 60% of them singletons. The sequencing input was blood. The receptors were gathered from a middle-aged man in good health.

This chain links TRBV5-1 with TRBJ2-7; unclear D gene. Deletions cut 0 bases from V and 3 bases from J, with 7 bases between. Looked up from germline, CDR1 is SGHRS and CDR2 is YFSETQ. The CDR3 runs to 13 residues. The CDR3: CASSLATDYEQYF. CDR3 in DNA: TGCGCCAGCAGCTTGGCGACGGACTACGAGCAGTACTTC.

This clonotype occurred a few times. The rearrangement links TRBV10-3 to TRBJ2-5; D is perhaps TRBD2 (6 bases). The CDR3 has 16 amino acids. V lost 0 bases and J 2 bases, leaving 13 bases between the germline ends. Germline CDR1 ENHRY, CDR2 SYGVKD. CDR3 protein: CAISESAGNKQETQYF. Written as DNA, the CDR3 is TGTGCCATCAGTGAGTCTGCGGGAAATAAACAAGAGACCCAGTACTTC.

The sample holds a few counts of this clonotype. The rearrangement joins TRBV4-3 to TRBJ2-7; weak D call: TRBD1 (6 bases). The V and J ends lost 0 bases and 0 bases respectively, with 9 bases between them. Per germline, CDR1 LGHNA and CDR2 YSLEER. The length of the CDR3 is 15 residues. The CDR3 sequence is CASSQDRGFSYEQYF. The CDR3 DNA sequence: TGCGCCAGCAGCCAAGACAGGGGATTCTCCTACGAGCAGTACTTC.

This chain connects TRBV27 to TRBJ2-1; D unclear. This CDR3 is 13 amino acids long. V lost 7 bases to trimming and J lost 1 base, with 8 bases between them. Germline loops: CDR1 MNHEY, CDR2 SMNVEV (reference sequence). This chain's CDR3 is CASTTQSYNEQFF. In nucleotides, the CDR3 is TGTGCCAGCACCACCCAGTCCTACAATGAGCAGTTCTTC.

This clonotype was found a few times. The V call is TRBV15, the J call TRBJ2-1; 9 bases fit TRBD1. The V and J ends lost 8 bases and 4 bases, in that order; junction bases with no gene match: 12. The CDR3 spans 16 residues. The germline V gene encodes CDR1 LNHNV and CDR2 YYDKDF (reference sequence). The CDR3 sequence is CATGPFRQGGYNEQFF. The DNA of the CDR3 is TGTGCCACCGGACCTTTTCGACAGGGGGGGTACAATGAGCAGTTCTTC. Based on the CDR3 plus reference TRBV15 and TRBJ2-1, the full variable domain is DAMVIQNPRYQVTQFGKPVTLSCSQTLNHNVMYWYQQKSSQAPKLLFHYYDKDFNNEADTPDNFQSRRPNTSFCFLDIRSPGLGDTAMYLCATGPFRQGGYNEQFFGPGTRLTVL.

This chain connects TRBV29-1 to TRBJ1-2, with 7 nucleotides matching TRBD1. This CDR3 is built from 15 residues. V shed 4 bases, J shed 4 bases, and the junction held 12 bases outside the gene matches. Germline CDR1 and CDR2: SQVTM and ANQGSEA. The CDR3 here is CSVGSGTAPIYGYTF. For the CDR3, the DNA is TGCAGCGTTGGGTCCGGGACAGCACCCATCTATGGCTACACCTTC.

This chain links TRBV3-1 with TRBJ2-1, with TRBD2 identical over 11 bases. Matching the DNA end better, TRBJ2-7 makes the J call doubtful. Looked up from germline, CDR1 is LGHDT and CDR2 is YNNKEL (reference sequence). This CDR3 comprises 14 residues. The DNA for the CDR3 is TGTGCCAGCAGGGGGACTAGCGGTAACAATGAGCAGTACTTC. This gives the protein CASRGTSGNNEQYF.

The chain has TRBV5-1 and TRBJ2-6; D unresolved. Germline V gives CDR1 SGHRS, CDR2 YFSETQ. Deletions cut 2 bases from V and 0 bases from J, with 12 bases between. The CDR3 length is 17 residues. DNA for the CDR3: TGCGCCAGCAGCTTCTTGACGGGCAACTCTGGGGCCAACGTCCTGACTTTC. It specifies CASSFLTGNSGANVLTF.

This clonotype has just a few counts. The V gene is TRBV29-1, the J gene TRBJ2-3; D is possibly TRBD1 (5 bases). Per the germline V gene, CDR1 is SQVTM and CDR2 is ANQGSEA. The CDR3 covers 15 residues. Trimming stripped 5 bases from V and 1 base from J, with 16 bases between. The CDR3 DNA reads TGCAGCGTTCGTAACAGCAGGGTTGGCACAGATACGCAGTATTTT. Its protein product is CSVRNSRVGTDTQYF.

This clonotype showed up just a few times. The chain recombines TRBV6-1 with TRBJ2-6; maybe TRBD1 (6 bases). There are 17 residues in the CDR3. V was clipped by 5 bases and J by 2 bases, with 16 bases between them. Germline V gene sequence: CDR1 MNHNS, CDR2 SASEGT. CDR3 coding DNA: TGTGCCAGCAGTATTACTGGGGGCCGGCCTGGGGCCAACGTCCTGACTTTC. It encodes CASSITGGRPGANVLTF.

CDR3 sequence: CASRGRGQEKLFF. CDR3 bases: TGTGCCAGCAGGGGCAGGGGGCAGGAAAAACTGTTTTTT. The chain uses TRBV13 and TRBJ1-4, with 8 bases lining up with TRBD1. The CDR3 consists of 13 residues. The junction had 5 bases not matched to a gene; V was cut back by 6 bases and J by 8 bases. The germline V gene encodes CDR1 PRHDT and CDR2 FYEKMQ (reference sequence).

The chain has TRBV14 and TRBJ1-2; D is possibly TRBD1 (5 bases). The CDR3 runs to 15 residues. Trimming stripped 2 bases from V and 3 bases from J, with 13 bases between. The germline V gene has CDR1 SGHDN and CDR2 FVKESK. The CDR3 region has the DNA TGTGCCAGCAGCCAAAATGCGGGGGGTTACTATGGCTACACCTTC. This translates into CASSQNAGGYYGYTF.

CDR3 nucleotide sequence: TGCGCCAGCAGCCGCCGACAGGGGAAAAACATTCAGTACTTC. It codes for CASSRRQGKNIQYF. J is TRBJ2-4 and V is TRBV4-3; 8 bases agree with TRBD1. The junction had 3 bases not matched to a gene; V was cut back by 4 bases and J by 4 bases. CDR3 size: 14 residues. Per the germline V gene, CDR1 is LGHNA and CDR2 is YSLEER.

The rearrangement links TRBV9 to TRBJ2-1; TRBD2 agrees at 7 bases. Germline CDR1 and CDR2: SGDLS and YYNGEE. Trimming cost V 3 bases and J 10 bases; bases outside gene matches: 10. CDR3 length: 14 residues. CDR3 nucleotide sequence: TGTGCCAGCAGCGCTGGATGGGGGGGAAGAGAGCAGTTCTTC. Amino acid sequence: CASSAGWGGREQFF. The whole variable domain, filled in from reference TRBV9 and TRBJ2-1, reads DSGVTQTPKHLITATGQRVTLRCSPRSGDLSVYWYQQSLDQGLQFLIQYYNGEERAKGNILERFSAQQFPDLHSELNLSSLELGDSALYFCASSAGWGGREQFFGPGTRLTVL.

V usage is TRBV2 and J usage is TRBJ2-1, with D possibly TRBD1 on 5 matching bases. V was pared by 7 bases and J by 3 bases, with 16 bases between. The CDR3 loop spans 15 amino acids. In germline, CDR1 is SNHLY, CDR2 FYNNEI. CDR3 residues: CASTEALGVYNEQFF. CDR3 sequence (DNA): TGTGCCAGCACCGAGGCTCTAGGGGTCTACAATGAGCAGTTCTTC.

The CDR3 bases are TGTGCCAGCAGCTACTCTAGGGCGGGGGAGCAGTACTTC. This sequence encodes CASSYSRAGEQYF. The genes are TRBV11-3 and TRBJ2-7, with D perhaps matching TRBD2 (6 bases). Germline CDR1 SGHNT, CDR2 YENEEA. The CDR3 covers 13 residues. V lost 4 bases, J lost 7 bases, and 14 bases lay in between.

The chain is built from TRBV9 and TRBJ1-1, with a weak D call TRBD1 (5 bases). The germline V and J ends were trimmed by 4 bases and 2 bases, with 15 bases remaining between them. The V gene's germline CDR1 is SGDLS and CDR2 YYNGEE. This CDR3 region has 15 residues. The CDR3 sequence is CASSPHRDLNTEAFF. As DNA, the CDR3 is TGTGCCAGCAGCCCTCACCGGGACCTAAACACTGAAGCTTTCTTT.

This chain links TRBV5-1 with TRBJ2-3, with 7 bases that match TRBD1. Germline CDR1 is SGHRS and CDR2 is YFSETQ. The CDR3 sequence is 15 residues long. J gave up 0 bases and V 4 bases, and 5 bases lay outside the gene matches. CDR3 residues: CASSQLQGSTDTQYF. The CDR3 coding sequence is TGCGCCAGCAGCCAACTACAGGGGAGCACAGATACGCAGTATTTT.

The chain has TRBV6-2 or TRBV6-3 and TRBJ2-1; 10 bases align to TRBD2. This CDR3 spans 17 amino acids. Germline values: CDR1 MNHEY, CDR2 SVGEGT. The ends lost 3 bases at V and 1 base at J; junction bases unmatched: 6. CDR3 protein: CASSYQLAGGSYNEQFF. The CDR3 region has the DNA TGTGCCAGCAGTTATCAGTTAGCGGGAGGTTCCTACAATGAGCAGTTCTTC.

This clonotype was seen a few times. DNA for the CDR3: TGTGCCAGCAGCTTTAGGGACTCGAACGCCTACGAGCAGTACTTC. Protein product: CASSFRDSNAYEQYF. The chain links TRBV9 to TRBJ2-7, with TRBD2 as a possible D gene (6 bases). Germline-derived CDR1 and CDR2 are SGDLS and YYNGEE. The CDR3 covers 15 residues. Trimming took off 4 bases at V and 2 bases at J, with 16 bases between the two ends.

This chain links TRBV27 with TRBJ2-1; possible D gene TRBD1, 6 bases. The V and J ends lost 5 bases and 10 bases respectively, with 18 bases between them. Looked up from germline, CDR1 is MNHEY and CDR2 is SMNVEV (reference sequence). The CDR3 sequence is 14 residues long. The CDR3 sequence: CASSMGDVGGEQFF. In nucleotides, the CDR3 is TGTGCCAGCAGTATGGGGGACGTTGGGGGCGAGCAGTTCTTC.

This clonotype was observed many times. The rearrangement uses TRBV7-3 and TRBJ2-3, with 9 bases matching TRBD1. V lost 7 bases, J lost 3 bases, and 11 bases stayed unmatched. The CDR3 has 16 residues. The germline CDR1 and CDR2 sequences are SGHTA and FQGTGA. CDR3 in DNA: TGTGCCAGCACCAAAATGGGAGGACAGGGGACAGATACGCAGTATTTT. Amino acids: CASTKMGGQGTDTQYF. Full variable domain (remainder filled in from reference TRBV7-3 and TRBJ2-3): GAGVSQTPSNKVTEKGKYVELRCDPISGHTALYWYRQSLGQGPEFLIYFQGTGAADDSGLPNDRFFAVRPEGSVSTLKIQRTERGDSAVYLCASTKMGGQGTDTQYFGPGTRLTVL.

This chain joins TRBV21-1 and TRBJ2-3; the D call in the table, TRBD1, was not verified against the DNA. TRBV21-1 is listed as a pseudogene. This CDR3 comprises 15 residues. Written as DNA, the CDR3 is TGTGCCAGCAGCGGGGGCCCCGGGACAGGAGATACGCAGTATTTT. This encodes CASSGGPGTGDTQYF.

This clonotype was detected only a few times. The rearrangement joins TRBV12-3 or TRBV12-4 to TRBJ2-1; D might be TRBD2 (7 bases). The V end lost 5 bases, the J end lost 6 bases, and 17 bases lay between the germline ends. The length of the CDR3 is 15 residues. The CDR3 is CASSPRLGGVNEQFF. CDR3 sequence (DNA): TGTGCCAGCAGTCCCCGACTAGGGGGGGTCAATGAGCAGTTCTTC.

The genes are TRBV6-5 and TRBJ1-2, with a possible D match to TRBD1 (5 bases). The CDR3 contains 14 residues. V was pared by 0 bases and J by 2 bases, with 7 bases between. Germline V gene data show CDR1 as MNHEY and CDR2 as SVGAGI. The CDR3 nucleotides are TGTGCCAGCAGTTACTCCGGGACGAACTATGGCTACACCTTC. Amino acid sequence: CASSYSGTNYGYTF.

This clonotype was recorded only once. In DNA, the CDR3 is TGTGCCAGCAGCTTAGGACTAGCGGGAGGATGGGCAGATACGCAGTATTTT. It translates to CASSLGLAGGWADTQYF. This chain links TRBV7-2 with TRBJ2-3; 13 bases are a match to TRBD2. Per the germline V gene, CDR1 is SGHTA and CDR2 is FQGNSA. This CDR3 contains 17 residues. The ends lost 1 base at V and 4 bases at J; junction bases unmatched: 5.

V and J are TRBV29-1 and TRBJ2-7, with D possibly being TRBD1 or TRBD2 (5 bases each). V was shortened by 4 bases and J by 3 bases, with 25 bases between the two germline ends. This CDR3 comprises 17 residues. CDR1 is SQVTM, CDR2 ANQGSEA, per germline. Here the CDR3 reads CSVAGLREAGNIYEQYF. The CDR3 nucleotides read TGCAGCGTTGCAGGGCTGAGGGAAGCAGGCAACATCTACGAGCAGTACTTC.